The present T cell receptor beta chain was sequenced within a study of human T cells and chemical hapten exposure. Whole-study context: For the roughly 26-week duration of the study, patients were given weekly doses of diphenylcyclopropenone on the scalp.

The library attached unique molecular identifiers to individual cDNA molecules. TCRdb called the RACE reads again in MiXCR, with one record for every CDR3 protein. The sample lists under 90,000 distinct CDR3 sequences, around 10% occurring once. Worth noting for this clonotype: The antigen remains undetermined. Sequence at one end of the junction differs from germline and may be a read error.

This CDR3 contains 12 residues. Germline assignment: CDR1 SNHLY and CDR2 FYNNEI. The study's findings and limits: TCRs at a frequency above 1 in 1000 stayed unchanged with DPC sensitization.

The time point here: pre-sensitization, week 0. Treatment denoted: therapeutic diphenylcyclopropenone sensitization with weekly scalp DPC. V and J are TRBV2 and TRBJ1-1, with 7 nucleotides matching TRBD1. The receptor was derived from a woman in her 40s with alopecia areata. Some clones in this sample may be carry-over from other donors' samples. Sequenced material: whole blood, taken in connection with sensitization to the hapten diphenylcyclopropenone (DPC). DNA for the CDR3: TGTGCCAGCAGGACAGGGAACGCTGAAGCTTTCTTT. Translation gives CASRTGNAEAFF.